This T cell receptor beta chain came from a study of beta chain features in type 1 diabetes. Study-wide points: Moderate yet significant TCRB CDR3 shortening was seen in Type 1 diabetes patients in all four CD4+ subsets.

Details on this clone: No antigen is known for it.

The sequenced template was cDNA made from the entire isolated RNA. The assay was immunoSEQ multiplex PCR, and TCRdb's table has in-frame clones only and misses some. Among 250,000 to 350,000 clones listed, approximately 15% were seen once. The clonotype comes from a young man with type 1 diabetes. Input material: naive CD4+ T cells from blood.

CDR3 loop: CAWSVDRDLGREEKLFF. The DNA of the CDR3 is TGTGCCTGGAGTGTCGACAGGGATCTTGGTCGGGAGGAAAAACTGTTTTTT. The chain has TRBV30 and TRBJ1-4, with TRBD1 identical over 7 bases. The CDR3 length is 17 residues. Trimming at V came to 0 bases and at J to 8 bases, leaving 15 bases not matched to a gene. Per the germline V gene, CDR1 is GTSNPN and CDR2 is SVGIG (reference sequence).